The 8 T cell receptor beta chains below come from one sample, sequenced in a study of T-cell memory formation after mild COVID-19. TCRdb redid the calling of the 5' RACE reads with MiXCR, one entry per CDR3 protein. Among approximately 290,000 distinct CDR3 sequences listed, less than 20% were seen once. The sequencing input was PBMCs or a T cell subset sorted from them (not recorded which). The receptors come from a man in his late teens or twenties who had mild COVID-19 (a few samples of this study predate the infection). Cell type and time point are not known.

With regard to this clonotype: A read error may account for a junction end that differs from germline. This chain uses TRBV24-1 with TRBJ2-5, with D unresolved. CDR1 and CDR2 (germline): KGHDR, SFDVKD. The CDR3 is 13 residues long. Here the CDR3 DNA reads TGTGCCACCAGTGATTTGTACAGTGAGACCAAGTACTTC. Protein sequence: CATSDLYSETKYF.

This clonotype has ten or more counts. V and J are TRBV2 and TRBJ2-2, with a tentative D call TRBD2 (6 bases). Germline-derived CDR1 and CDR2 are SNHLY and FYNNEI. The length of the CDR3 is 12 residues. V was trimmed by 5 bases and J by 5 bases, leaving 6 bases between them. The CDR3 DNA reads as TGTGCCAGCAGTCGGGGGACCGGGGAGCTGTTTTTT. Translation gives CASSRGTGELFF. Filled out from reference TRBV2 and TRBJ2-2, the complete variable domain reads EPEVTQTPSHQVTQMGQEVILRCVPISNHLYFYWYRQILGQKVEFLVSFYNNEISEKSEIFDDQFSVERPDGSNFTLKIRSTKLEDSAMYFCASSRGTGELFFGEGSRLTVL.

This clonotype was counted at least ten times. The genes are TRBV18 and TRBJ2-5, with D perhaps matching TRBD1 or TRBD2 (5 bases each). This CDR3 has 13 residues. Germline V gives CDR1 KGHSH, CDR2 LQKENI. V gave up 4 bases and J gave up 2 bases, with 8 bases separating them. The CDR3: CASSRDLQETQYF. As DNA, the CDR3 is TGTGCCAGCTCACGGGACCTTCAAGAGACCCAGTACTTC.

CDR3 sequence: CASSLAITDTQYF. The CDR3 DNA reads as TGTGCCAGCAGCTTGGCAATCACAGATACGCAGTATTTT. The V call is TRBV5-4, the J call TRBJ2-3; D remains ambiguous. V was clipped by 0 bases and J by 2 bases, with 4 bases between them. CDR1 SGHNT and CDR2 YYREEE come from the germline V gene (reference sequence). There are 13 residues in the CDR3. The entire variable domain, with the rest obtained from reference TRBV5-4 and TRBJ2-3, is as follows: ETGVTQSPTHLIKTRGQQVTLRCSSQSGHNTVSWYQQALGQGPQFIFQYYREEENGRGNFPPRFSGLQFPNYSSELNVNALELDDSALYLCASSLAITDTQYFGPGTRLTVL.

Ten or more counts support this clonotype. This chain connects TRBV5-1 to TRBJ2-1; 9 nucleotides align to TRBD2. The V and J ends lost 4 bases and 8 bases, in that order; junction bases with no gene match: 7. The CDR3 contains 14 residues. Germline lookup yields CDR1 SGHRS and CDR2 YFSETQ. CDR3 nucleotides: TGCGCCAGCAGCCGGGCGGGGGGGCATTATGAGCAGTTCTTC. It yields the protein CASSRAGGHYEQFF.

CDR3 protein: CASSLMHLNQPQHF. The CDR3, as DNA: TGTGCCAGCAGTTTGATGCACCTCAATCAGCCCCAGCATTTT. V usage is TRBV12-3 or TRBV12-4 and J usage is TRBJ1-5; D not resolved. The CDR3 extends over 14 amino acids. V lost 3 bases to trimming and J lost 3 bases, with 9 bases between them.

To note about this clonotype: The CDR3 does not end in the conserved phenylalanine or tryptophan, so this is likely a read error. No DNA is shown, since the ends of the CDR3 on it are uncertain; the CDR3 is the one TCRdb lists. The chain uses TRBV4-2 and TRBJ2-1. Counting both end residues, the CDR3 totals 8 amino acids. CDR1 LGHNA and CDR2 YNFKEQ come from the germline V gene. CDR3: CASSQGEL.

This clonotype was seen only a few times. The V and J genes are TRBV18 and TRBJ2-7; no firm D call. Trimming shortened V by 0 bases and J by 3 bases, and 9 bases separated the two germline ends. The CDR3 runs 14 residues. Germline V gives CDR1 KGHSH, CDR2 LQKENI. The CDR3 DNA is TGTGCCAGCTCACCACCTAACAGTAACTACGAGCAGTACGTC. Protein: CASSPPNSNYEQYV.